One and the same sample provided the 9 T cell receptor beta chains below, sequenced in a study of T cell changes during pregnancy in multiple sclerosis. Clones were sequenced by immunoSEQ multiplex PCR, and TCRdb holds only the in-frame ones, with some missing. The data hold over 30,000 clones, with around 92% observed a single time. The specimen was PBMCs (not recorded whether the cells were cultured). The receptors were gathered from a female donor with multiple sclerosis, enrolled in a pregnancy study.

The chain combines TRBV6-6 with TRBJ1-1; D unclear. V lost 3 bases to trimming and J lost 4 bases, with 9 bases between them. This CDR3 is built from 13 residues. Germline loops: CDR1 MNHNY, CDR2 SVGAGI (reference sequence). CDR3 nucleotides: TGTGCCAGCAGTTATGGGCAGCCCACTGAAGCTTTCTTT. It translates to CASSYGQPTEAFF.

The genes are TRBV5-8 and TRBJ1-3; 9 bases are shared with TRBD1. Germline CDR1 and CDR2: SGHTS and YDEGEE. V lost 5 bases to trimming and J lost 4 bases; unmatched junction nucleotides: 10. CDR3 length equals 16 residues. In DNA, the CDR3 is TGTGCCAGCAGAGCACAGGGGGCTTATAACGGAAACACCATATATTTT. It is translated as CASRAQGAYNGNTIYF. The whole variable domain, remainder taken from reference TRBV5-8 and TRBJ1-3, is EAGVTQSPTHLIKTRGQQATLRCSPISGHTSVYWYQQALGLGLQFLLWYDEGEERNRGNFPPRFSGRQFPNYSSELNVNALELEDSALYLCASRAQGAYNGNTIYFGEGSWLTVV.

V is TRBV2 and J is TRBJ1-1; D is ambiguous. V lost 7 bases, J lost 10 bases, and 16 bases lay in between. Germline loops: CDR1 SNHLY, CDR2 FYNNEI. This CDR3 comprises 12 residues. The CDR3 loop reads CASTRNPGVAFF. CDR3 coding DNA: TGTGCCAGCACCCGAAACCCCGGAGTAGCTTTCTTT.

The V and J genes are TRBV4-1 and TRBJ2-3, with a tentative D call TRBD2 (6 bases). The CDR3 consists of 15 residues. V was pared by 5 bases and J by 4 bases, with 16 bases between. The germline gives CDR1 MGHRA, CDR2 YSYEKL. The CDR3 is CASSFRLGGPDTQYF. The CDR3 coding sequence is TGCGCCAGCAGCTTCCGACTAGGTGGGCCAGATACGCAGTATTTT.

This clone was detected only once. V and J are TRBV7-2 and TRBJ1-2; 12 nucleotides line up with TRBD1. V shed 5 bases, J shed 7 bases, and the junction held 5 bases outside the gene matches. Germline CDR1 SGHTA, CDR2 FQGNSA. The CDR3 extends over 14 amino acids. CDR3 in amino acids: CASSRGTGGGGYTF. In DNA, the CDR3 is TGTGCCAGCAGCCGAGGGACAGGGGGCGGTGGCTACACCTTC.

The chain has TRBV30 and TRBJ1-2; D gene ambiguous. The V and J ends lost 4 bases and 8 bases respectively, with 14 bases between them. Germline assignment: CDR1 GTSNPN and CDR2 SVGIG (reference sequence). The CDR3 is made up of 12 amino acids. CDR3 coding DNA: TGTGCCTGGAATGTAGGTGGCTACGGCTACACCTTC. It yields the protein CAWNVGGYGYTF. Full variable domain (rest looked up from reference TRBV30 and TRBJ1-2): SQTIHQWPATLVQPVGSPLSLECTVEGTSNPNLYWYRQAAGRGLQLLFYSVGIGQISSEVPQNLSASRPQDRQFILSSKKLLLSDSGFYLCAWNVGGYGYTFGSGTRLTVV.

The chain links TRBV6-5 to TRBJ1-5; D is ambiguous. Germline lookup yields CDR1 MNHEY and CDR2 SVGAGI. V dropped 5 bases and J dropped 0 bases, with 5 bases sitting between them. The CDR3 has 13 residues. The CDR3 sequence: CASSPDSNQPQHF. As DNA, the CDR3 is TGTGCCAGCAGTCCCGATAGCAATCAGCCCCAGCATTTT.

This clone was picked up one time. CDR3 nucleotides: TGTGCCTGGGAAAAGACAGGGGCAAGAAACACCATATATTTT. This translates into CAWEKTGARNTIYF. The chain links TRBV30 to TRBJ1-3; 8 nucleotides align to TRBD1. V was pared by 5 bases and J by 5 bases, with 8 bases of the junction left unmatched. The CDR3 contains 14 residues. The germline CDR1 and CDR2 sequences are GTSNPN and SVGIG (reference sequence).

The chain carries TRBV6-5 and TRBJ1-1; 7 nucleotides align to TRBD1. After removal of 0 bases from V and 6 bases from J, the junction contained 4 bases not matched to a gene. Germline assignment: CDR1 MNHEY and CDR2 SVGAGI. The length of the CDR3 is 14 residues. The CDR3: CASSYSNRGSEAFF. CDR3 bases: TGTGCCAGCAGTTACTCGAACAGGGGCTCTGAAGCTTTCTTT.